This T cell receptor (beta chain) derives from a study of CD8 T cells in Susac syndrome. Study as a whole: Patients with Susac syndrome who were sequenced included roughly 6 with active disease and about 8 in remission. When blood was collected, patients with Susac syndrome were therapy-naive, were taking corticosteroids, or were receiving intravenous immunoglobulin alone.

An amount of RNA that ranged from about 0.45 to 1 ug was reverse transcribed with random hexamers. The CDR3 of TCR beta was amplified by immunoSEQ multiplex PCR across 54 Vbeta and 13 Jbeta. TCRdb ran MiXCR on the immunoSEQ multiplex PCR reads and lists one entry per CDR3 protein. This table has about 200,000 distinct CDR3 sequences, 91% appearing once. V was trimmed by 5 bases and J by 6 bases, leaving 19 bases between them. The germline V gene encodes CDR1 MNHEY and CDR2 SMNVEV (reference sequence). CDR3 length: 15 residues. V is TRBV27 and J is TRBJ1-1; D ambiguous. The receptor was isolated from a human donor with Susac syndrome. Material for sequencing was CD4+ T cells from PBMCs. The CDR3 is CASSPGPHFGAEAFF. The CDR3 DNA is TGTGCCAGCAGTCCCGGGCCCCATTTTGGGGCTGAAGCTTTCTTT.